This T cell receptor beta chain was found in a study of PD-1 blockade in classical Hodgkin lymphoma. Time point given: cycle 4 day 1 (C4D1), after less than 7 weeks of nivolumab. Each and every patient relapsed after autologous stem cell transplantation, and patients got differing brentuximab vedotin exposure. Study results and limitations: The authors have not defined what causes the repertoire differences, possibly disease activity or prior therapy. It was reported that newly diagnosed patients had less baseline TCR diversity than healthy donors.

Germline values: CDR1 LGHNA, CDR2 YSLEER. The V segment lost 0 bases and the J segment 2 bases; nucleotides outside the gene matches: 9. This CDR3 has 19 amino acids. A word on this clone: The antigen is unknown.

Produced via immunoSEQ multiplex PCR; TCRdb's table is partial and in-frame only. The sample lists under 40,000 clones; about three quarters were seen once. This TCR was recovered from a human donor with classical Hodgkin lymphoma. Source: peripheral blood mononuclear cells (PBMCs), taken before the fourth cycle of nivolumab. The genes are TRBV4-3 and TRBJ2-1, with 11 bases aligning to TRBD2. The CDR3 nucleotides are TGCGCCAGCAGCCAAGAATCCGGACTAGCGGGTTTGGCCTACAATGAGCAGTTCTTC. Residues: CASSQESGLAGLAYNEQFF.